The 29 T cell receptor beta chains given below trace back to one sample, sequenced in a study of regulatory T cells in long-lasting Graves disease. Time point specified: persistent/refractory GD, antithyroid drugs over 5 years with positive TRAb. RNA isolated from PBMCs was used to make the TCR library. Arm-PCR of CDR3 regions with iRepertoire HTBI primers generated TCR beta libraries. TCRdb used MiXCR to reprocess the multiplex PCR reads, holding one entry per CDR3 protein. In the table there are about 340,000 distinct CDR3 sequences, roughly 21% of which are singletons. The sequencing used peripheral blood mononuclear cells (PBMCs), collected when the disease was refractory, from a patient treated with antithyroid drugs. The receptors stem from a female donor with Graves disease.

The chain recombines TRBV7-2 with TRBJ1-2; no reliable D call. The germline V gene has CDR1 SGHTA and CDR2 FQGNSA. The V and J ends lost 5 bases and 8 bases respectively, with 12 bases between them. The CDR3 is 12 amino acids. The CDR3 DNA sequence: TGTGCCAGCAGCCTTCAGGACCGAGGCTACACCTTC. It is translated as CASSLQDRGYTF.

On this clonotype: A read error likely explains this, since a far larger clone differs by one base. Without the conserved terminal phenylalanine or tryptophan, this CDR3 likely stems from a read error. J is TRBJ2-5 and V is TRBV2; no clear D. Germline loops: CDR1 SNHLY, CDR2 FYNNEI. Trimming took 5 bases from V and 8 from J, leaving 18 bases between them. There are 14 residues in the CDR3. The CDR3 DNA is TGTGCCAGCAGTATCGGCCTTCCAATGGAAACCCAGTACCTC. This translates into CASSIGLPMETQYL.

This clonotype has only a few counts. This sequence joins TRBV5-1 and TRBJ2-2; maybe TRBD2 (6 bases). Germline values: CDR1 SGHRS, CDR2 YFSETQ. Trimming left V 0 bases short and J 6 bases short, with 12 bases between. The length of the CDR3 is 15 residues. The CDR3 DNA reads as TGCGCCAGCAGCTTGGCTGCCTCGGGGGCCGGGGAGCTGTTTTTT. Protein product: CASSLAASGAGELFF. Complete variable domain (other parts from reference TRBV5-1 and TRBJ2-2): KAGVTQTPRYLIKTRGQQVTLSCSPISGHRSVSWYQQTPGQGLQFLFEYFSETQRNKGNFPGRFSGRQFSNSRSEMNVSTLELGDSALYLCASSLAASGAGELFFGEGSRLTVL.

This clonotype was picked up many times. One end of the junction varies from germline; a read error may be responsible. V gene TRBV20-1 combines with J gene TRBJ1-4; perhaps TRBD1 as D (5 bases). The CDR3 covers 13 residues. Germline CDR1 is DFQATT and CDR2 is SNEGSKA (reference sequence). CDR3 in DNA: TGCAGTGCCCGGGACCGAACTACTGAAAAACTGTTTTTT. Amino acid sequence: CSARDRTTEKLFF.

This clonotype has more than one count but fewer than ten. This chain joins TRBV5-8 and TRBJ2-5; 9 bases line up with TRBD2. V trimming: 3 bases; J trimming: 5 bases; junction bases outside the gene matches: 5. The CDR3 has 14 amino acids. CDR1 is SGHTS, CDR2 YDEGEE, per germline. The CDR3 is CASSSRSGGETQYF. The CDR3, as DNA: TGTGCCAGCAGCTCCCGAAGCGGGGGGGAGACCCAGTACTTC. Using reference TRBV5-8 and TRBJ2-5 for the parts outside the CDR3, the full variable domain is EAGVTQSPTHLIKTRGQQATLRCSPISGHTSVYWYQQALGLGLQFLLWYDEGEERNRGNFPPRFSGRQFPNYSSELNVNALELEDSALYLCASSSRSGGETQYFGPGTRLLVL.

This clonotype was seen a few times. This chain connects TRBV5-4 to TRBJ2-2, with 12 bases identical to TRBD2. Germline CDR1 is SGHNT and CDR2 is YYREEE (reference sequence). The V and J ends lost 0 bases and 5 bases, in that order; junction bases with no gene match: 2. The CDR3 is made up of 16 amino acids. The CDR3 is CASSLALAGGTGELFF. CDR3 coding DNA: TGTGCCAGCAGCTTGGCGCTAGCGGGAGGGACCGGGGAGCTGTTTTTT.

This clonotype came up many times. The rearrangement links TRBV11-2 to TRBJ2-7; weak D call: TRBD2 (5 bases). The CDR3 has 15 amino acids. CDR1 is SGHAT, CDR2 FQNNGV, per germline. Between the trimmed V and J ends, which lost 5 bases and 0 bases, there was a span of 14 bases. The CDR3 DNA reads as TGTGCCAGCAGCCCCCTGGTGGGGAGCTCCTACGAGCAGTACTTC. Protein sequence: CASSPLVGSSYEQYF.

This clonotype has at least ten counts. The V gene is TRBV5-1, the J gene TRBJ2-7; D is undetermined. Germline loops: CDR1 SGHRS, CDR2 YFSETQ. Trimming stripped 1 base from V and 6 bases from J, with 11 bases between. This CDR3 is built from 13 residues. The CDR3: CASSLLGMGEQYF. The CDR3 DNA sequence: TGCGCCAGCAGCTTGCTGGGTATGGGCGAGCAGTACTTC.

V usage is TRBV29-1 and J usage is TRBJ2-1; a possible D gene is TRBD1 (6 bases). CDR3 length equals 14 residues. CDR1 and CDR2 from the germline V gene are SQVTM and ANQGSEA. V shed 4 bases and J shed 3 bases, with 13 bases lying between them. Written as DNA, the CDR3 is TGCAGCGTTGCCGGAAGGGGGTACTACAATGAGCAGTTCTTC. It specifies CSVAGRGYYNEQFF.

The table lists this clonotype with many counts. The chain is built from TRBV15 and TRBJ1-4, with D hard to call. V was shortened by 0 bases and J by 8 bases, with 7 bases between the two germline ends. This CDR3 is 13 amino acids long. Germline assignment: CDR1 LNHNV and CDR2 YYDKDF (reference sequence). The CDR3 sequence is CATSRDIGEKLFF. CDR3 nucleotide sequence: TGTGCCACCAGCAGAGATATCGGGGAAAAACTGTTTTTT.

As concerns this clonotype: The junction departs from germline at one end; a sequencing error may be responsible. The chain joins TRBV18 to TRBJ2-2; D call uncertain. Germline V gene sequence: CDR1 KGHSH, CDR2 LQKENI. The CDR3 has 13 residues. The CDR3 DNA follows: TGTGCCAACTCACCACCGTTCCCACTGGAGCTGTTTTTT. The encoded protein is CANSPPFPLELFF.

V is TRBV29-1 and J is TRBJ2-7; 9 positions match TRBD1. The CDR3 has 14 amino acids. Germline V CDR1 and CDR2: SQVTM, ANQGSEA. The ends lost 4 bases at V and 3 bases at J; junction bases unmatched: 7. Here the CDR3 reads CSVAAGTGSYEQYF. The CDR3 DNA sequence: TGCAGCGTTGCGGCCGGGACAGGGAGCTACGAGCAGTACTTC.

Only a few counts were recorded for this clonotype. The V gene is TRBV27, the J gene TRBJ1-5; D is perhaps TRBD1 (6 bases). V was shortened by 6 bases and J by 4 bases, with 13 bases between the two germline ends. The germline CDR1 and CDR2 sequences are MNHEY and SMNVEV (reference sequence). This CDR3 spans 14 amino acids. The CDR3 DNA is TGTGCCAGCAGAAAGACAGGACTAAATCAGCCCCAGCATTTT. Encoded protein: CASRKTGLNQPQHF.

As for this clonotype: A much larger clone sits a single nucleotide away, making a read error possible. V and J are TRBV6-1 and TRBJ1-1; D possibly corresponds to TRBD1 (5 bases). The germline gives CDR1 MNHNS, CDR2 SASEGT. This CDR3 has 12 amino acids. V gave up 8 bases and J gave up 7 bases, with 14 bases separating them. CDR3 DNA sequence: TGTGCCAGCGAAGGGCAGGGAGGTGAAGCTTTCTTT. Residues: CASEGQGGEAFF.

This clonotype appeared a few times. The rearrangement links TRBV6-2 or TRBV6-3 to TRBJ2-3; 9 bases align to TRBD2. The V and J ends lost 2 bases and 7 bases, in that order; junction bases with no gene match: 7. The CDR3 totals 15 residues. Germline V CDR1 and CDR2: MNHEY, SVGEGT. CDR3 nucleotide sequence: TGTGCCAGCAGTTACGGGACTAGCCCGGGGAATACGCAGTATTTT. It codes for CASSYGTSPGNTQYF.

This clonotype was recorded many times. The chain links TRBV6-5 to TRBJ1-2; TRBD1 matches 10 bases. Germline V gives CDR1 MNHEY, CDR2 SVGAGI. The CDR3 is 17 amino acids. V lost 2 bases to trimming and J lost 4 bases; unmatched junction nucleotides: 10. CDR3 protein: CASSYAGTGATGYGYTF. CDR3 coding DNA: TGTGCCAGCAGTTACGCCGGGACAGGGGCCACTGGCTATGGCTACACCTTC.

A word on this clonotype: A clone one base away is much larger, so this may be a read error. The V gene is TRBV20-1, the J gene TRBJ2-7; 11 positions match TRBD2. The V and J ends lost 7 bases and 6 bases, in that order; junction bases with no gene match: 14. The germline V gene has CDR1 DFQATT and CDR2 SNEGSKA (reference sequence). The CDR3 spans 15 residues. The CDR3 here is CSVLDLAGGRGEQYF. As DNA, the CDR3 is TGCAGTGTCCTTGACCTAGCGGGAGGCAGGGGCGAGCAGTACTTC.

This clonotype was detected a few times. The rearrangement joins TRBV11-2 to TRBJ1-5, with D possibly TRBD1 on 5 matching bases. This CDR3 spans 15 amino acids. Trimming took off 1 base at V and 7 bases at J, with 14 bases between the two ends. Germline CDR1 reads SGHAT; CDR2 reads FQNNGV. The CDR3 region is CASSLGRGSRQPQHF. In DNA, the CDR3 is TGTGCCAGCAGCTTAGGGAGGGGTTCTAGGCAGCCCCAGCATTTT.

There are many counts of this clonotype. This sequence joins TRBV7-2 and TRBJ1-4; 7 bases fit TRBD1. CDR3 size: 15 residues. The V segment lost 1 base and the J segment 7 bases; nucleotides outside the gene matches: 6. Germline CDR1 reads SGHTA; CDR2 reads FQGNSA. CDR3 DNA sequence: TGTGCCAGCAGCTTAGGTCACAGGGGTAGTGAAAAACTGTTTTTT. Its protein is CASSLGHRGSEKLFF. Supplemented by reference TRBV7-2 and TRBJ1-4, the full variable domain reads GAGVSQSPSNKVTEKGKDVELRCDPISGHTALYWYRQSLGQGLEFLIYFQGNSAPDKSGLPSDRFSAERTGGSVSTLTIQRTQQEDSAVYLCASSLGHRGSEKLFFGSGTQLSVL.

This sequence joins TRBV7-9 and TRBJ2-5; D ambiguous. The germline V gene encodes CDR1 SEHNR and CDR2 FQNEAQ (reference sequence). The V end lost 3 bases, the J end lost 5 bases, and 10 bases lay between the germline ends. CDR3 size: 13 residues. This chain's CDR3 is CASSFGPRETQYF. Here the CDR3 DNA reads TGTGCCAGCAGCTTCGGACCGAGGGAGACCCAGTACTTC. The entire variable domain, with the rest obtained from reference TRBV7-9 and TRBJ2-5, is as follows: DTGVSQNPRHKITKRGQNVTFRCDPISEHNRLYWYRQTLGQGPEFLTYFQNEAQLEKSRLLSDRFSAERPKGSFSTLEIQRTEQGDSAMYLCASSFGPRETQYFGPGTRLLVL.

The chain links TRBV9 to TRBJ1-4; tentatively, D is TRBD1 (6 bases). The CDR3 is 14 amino acids. Trimming removed 2 bases at V and 8 bases at J, with 13 bases between. Germline CDR1 and CDR2: SGDLS and YYNGEE. The CDR3: CASSVQGTREKLFF. In DNA, the CDR3 is TGTGCCAGCAGCGTCCAGGGGACCAGGGAAAAACTGTTTTTT. The full variable domain, completed using reference TRBV9 and TRBJ1-4, is DSGVTQTPKHLITATGQRVTLRCSPRSGDLSVYWYQQSLDQGLQFLIQYYNGEERAKGNILERFSAQQFPDLHSELNLSSLELGDSALYFCASSVQGTREKLFFGSGTQLSVL.

This clonotype occurred many times. This chain uses TRBV2 with TRBJ1-2, with 8 bases that match TRBD1. With 8 bases clipped from V and 9 bases from J, the junction kept 14 bases outside the gene matches. This CDR3 comprises 14 residues. Germline V lookup: CDR1 SNHLY, CDR2 FYNNEI. CDR3 sequence: CASQTTGGGSSYTF. The CDR3 nucleotides are TGTGCCAGCCAAACCACAGGGGGAGGTTCAAGCTACACCTTC. Full variable domain (rest looked up from reference TRBV2 and TRBJ1-2): EPEVTQTPSHQVTQMGQEVILRCVPISNHLYFYWYRQILGQKVEFLVSFYNNEISEKSEIFDDQFSVERPDGSNFTLKIRSTKLEDSAMYFCASQTTGGGSSYTFGSGTRLTVV.

The rearrangement links TRBV30 to TRBJ1-1; perhaps TRBD1 as D (6 bases). V was pared by 2 bases and J by 2 bases, with 12 bases between. The length of the CDR3 is 14 residues. The germline V gene encodes CDR1 GTSNPN and CDR2 SVGIG (reference sequence). CDR3 loop: CAWSKQGGNTEAFF. The CDR3, as DNA: TGTGCCTGGAGTAAACAGGGTGGAAACACTGAAGCTTTCTTT.

In this sample, this clonotype turned up many times. J is TRBJ2-5 and V is TRBV24-1, with D possibly TRBD1 on 6 matching bases. Germline V lookup: CDR1 KGHDR, CDR2 SFDVKD. CDR3 length: 15 residues. Between the trimmed V and J ends, which lost 4 bases and 4 bases, there was a span of 15 bases. The CDR3 is CATSEKQGRRETQYF. The CDR3 bases are TGTGCCACCAGTGAAAAACAGGGTCGGCGAGAGACCCAGTACTTC.

In this sample, this clonotype turned up once. The chain recombines TRBV2 with TRBJ2-3, with a tentative D call TRBD1 (5 bases). CDR1 is SNHLY and CDR2 is FYNNEI in the germline V gene. V shed 7 bases and J shed 0 bases, with 11 bases lying between them. The CDR3 totals 14 residues. CDR3 nucleotides: TGTGCCAGCATGAGGAGACAGAGCACAGATACGCAGTATTTT. It is translated as CASMRRQSTDTQYF.

This clonotype was recorded many times. The J gene is TRBJ2-2, the V gene TRBV14; unclear D gene. Germline lookup yields CDR1 SGHDN and CDR2 FVKESK. Trimming took 2 bases from V and 2 from J, leaving 6 bases between them. The CDR3 is 14 amino acids. CDR3 sequence reads: CASSQYENTGELFF. The CDR3 nucleotides read TGTGCCAGCAGCCAATATGAAAACACCGGGGAGCTGTTTTTT. The variable domain in full, with the rest retrieved from reference TRBV14 and TRBJ2-2, is EAGVTQFPSHSVIEKGQTVTLRCDPISGHDNLYWYRRVMGKEIKFLLHFVKESKQDESGMPNNRFLAERTGGTYSTLKVQPAELEDSGVYFCASSQYENTGELFFGEGSRLTVL.

J is TRBJ1-1 and V is TRBV7-8; 10 nucleotides line up with TRBD1. The V segment lost 5 bases and the J segment 4 bases; nucleotides outside the gene matches: 10. The CDR3 consists of 16 residues. Germline lookup yields CDR1 SGHVS and CDR2 FQNEAQ. The DNA of the CDR3 is TGTGCCAGCAGCGGACCCGGGACAGGGGCTAGCACTGAAGCTTTCTTT. Amino acid sequence: CASSGPGTGASTEAFF.

This clonotype was counted at least ten times. The V call is TRBV30, the J call TRBJ1-1, with TRBD1 identical over 7 bases. The germline V gene encodes CDR1 GTSNPN and CDR2 SVGIG (reference sequence). The V segment lost 3 bases and the J segment 1 base; nucleotides outside the gene matches: 5. This CDR3 has 14 residues. CDR3 protein: CAWRGRDRNTEAFF. The CDR3 DNA reads as TGTGCCTGGAGGGGTCGGGACAGGAACACTGAAGCTTTCTTT.

This clonotype was picked up one time. V gene TRBV20-1 combines with J gene TRBJ1-1; D unclear. The CDR3 is 14 residues long. V shed 0 bases and J shed 7 bases, with 15 bases lying between them. The germline gives CDR1 DFQATT, CDR2 SNEGSKA (reference sequence). The DNA of the CDR3 is TGCAGTGCTAGAGATTCGGGAGGGTCTATTGAAGCTTTCTTT. Its translation: CSARDSGGSIEAFF.